The 22 T cell receptor beta chains below all came from one sample that was sequenced in a study of T-cell memory formation after mild COVID-19. Using its own MiXCR run on the 5' RACE reads, TCRdb lists one record per CDR3 protein. The repertoire holds around 340,000 distinct CDR3 sequences, with 20% to 25% as singletons. The specimen sequenced was PBMCs or a T cell subset sorted from them (not recorded which). These TCRs come from an adult woman who had mild COVID-19 (a few samples of this study predate the infection). Cell type and time point are not known.

This clonotype appeared a few times. The V gene is TRBV7-7, the J gene TRBJ1-2; D is possibly TRBD1 (6 bases). V dropped 2 bases and J dropped 3 bases, with 16 bases sitting between them. This CDR3 has 16 residues. In germline, CDR1 is SSHAT, CDR2 FNYEAQ (reference sequence). The CDR3 spells CASSLRRAGAHYGYTF. The CDR3 nucleotides read TGTGCCAGCAGCTTAAGGAGGGCAGGGGCACACTATGGCTACACCTTC.

The chain uses TRBV19 and TRBJ1-2; D remains unclear. This CDR3 is 12 amino acids long. Trimming cost V 8 bases and J 4 bases, with 11 bases left between them. CDR1 and CDR2 (germline): LNHDA, SQIVND (reference sequence). The CDR3 region has the DNA TGTGCCAGTTCGAGCCCCGGCTATGGCTACACCTTC. Translated, it gives CASSSPGYGYTF.

This clonotype was observed a handful of times. The chain carries TRBV12-3 or TRBV12-4 and TRBJ2-2; D is unclear. CDR3 length equals 16 residues. V lost 3 bases and J lost 4, with 15 bases in between. The CDR3 protein is CASSLRPHALTGELFF. DNA for the CDR3: TGTGCCAGCAGTTTGAGGCCCCACGCGCTCACCGGGGAGCTGTTTTTT.

This clonotype was found a few times. The V gene is TRBV5-5, the J gene TRBJ1-2; D not resolved. Germline loops: CDR1 SGHKS, CDR2 YYEKEE (reference sequence). The CDR3 covers 14 residues. Trimming cost V 7 bases and J 5 bases, with 18 bases left between them. The CDR3 is CASRSGSSQYGYTF. CDR3 DNA: TGTGCCAGCCGCTCGGGTAGCAGTCAATATGGCTACACCTTC.

This clonotype has a handful of counts. V and J are TRBV5-5 and TRBJ1-6, with a tentative D call TRBD1 (5 bases). The germline CDR1 and CDR2 sequences are SGHKS and YYEKEE (reference sequence). The CDR3 contains 15 residues. Trimming stripped 5 bases from V and 8 bases from J, with 17 bases between. CDR3 residues: CASRRGPGNDSPLHF. Written as DNA, the CDR3 is TGTGCCAGCAGACGTGGGCCAGGGAATGATTCACCCCTCCACTTT.

In its sample, this clonotype was seen a few times. V gene TRBV4-2 combines with J gene TRBJ2-2; D is perhaps TRBD2 (7 bases). The V gene lost 4 bases and the J gene lost 2 bases, with 17 bases spanning the gap. CDR3 size: 17 residues. Germline CDR1 LGHNA, CDR2 YNFKEQ. CDR3 amino acids: CASSRGEGGINTGELFF. The CDR3 DNA sequence: TGTGCCAGCAGCCGGGGTGAGGGGGGGATCAACACCGGGGAGCTGTTTTTT.

The chain joins TRBV12-3 or TRBV12-4 to TRBJ2-1; D unresolved. The CDR3 extends over 13 amino acids. The germline V and J ends were trimmed by 7 bases and 4 bases, with 11 bases remaining between them. CDR3 sequence: CASTPSRYNEQFF. DNA for the CDR3: TGTGCCAGCACCCCGTCCCGGTACAATGAGCAGTTCTTC.

This clonotype was seen only a few times. The CDR3 spells CASSQAGRLYEQYF. CDR3 sequence (DNA): TGTGCCAGCAGCCAAGCAGGGAGGCTCTACGAGCAGTACTTC. The rearrangement links TRBV4-2 to TRBJ2-7, with a possible D match to TRBD2 (6 bases). Trimming shortened V by 1 base and J by 3 bases, and 10 bases separated the two germline ends. The CDR3 loop spans 14 amino acids. Germline CDR1 and CDR2: LGHNA and YNFKEQ.

This clonotype turned up a few times. The chain has TRBV12-3 or TRBV12-4 and TRBJ2-1; D is unresolved. This CDR3 comprises 16 residues. Trimming took off 2 bases at V and 1 base at J, with 12 bases between the two ends. CDR3 DNA sequence: TGTGCCAGCAGTTTAAGGCCGAGTAGTTCCTACAATGAGCAGTTCTTC. It is translated as CASSLRPSSSYNEQFF.

This clonotype was observed a handful of times. V gene TRBV10-3 combines with J gene TRBJ2-3; 7 nucleotides agree with TRBD2. CDR1 is ENHRY and CDR2 is SYGVKD in the germline V gene. The CDR3 covers 17 residues. V dropped 3 bases and J dropped 0; count of bases not matched to a gene: 9. CDR3 region: CAISDGGRGGSTDTQYF. As DNA, the CDR3 is TGTGCCATCAGTGACGGCGGGAGAGGAGGAAGCACAGATACGCAGTATTTT.

The CDR3 bases are TGTGCCAGCAGTTACCCCGGGACACCTTACAATGAGCAGTTCTTC. This translates into CASSYPGTPYNEQFF. This chain connects TRBV6-2 or TRBV6-3 to TRBJ2-1, with a tentative D call TRBD1 (6 bases). V gave up 2 bases and J gave up 4 bases, with 12 bases separating them. Looked up from germline, CDR1 is MNHEY and CDR2 is SVGEGT. The CDR3 runs 15 residues.

The chain couples TRBV12-3 or TRBV12-4 to TRBJ1-1, with D maybe TRBD1 (6 bases). CDR3 length: 11 residues. Trimming shortened V by 8 bases and J by 11 bases, and 15 bases separated the two germline ends. The CDR3, as DNA: TGTGCCAGCCAGAAACAGGGCTTCGCTTTCTTT. Translated, it gives CASQKQGFAFF.

The V gene is TRBV12-3 or TRBV12-4, the J gene TRBJ1-4; no reliable D call. V dropped 5 bases and J dropped 4 bases, with 14 bases sitting between them. This CDR3 region has 15 residues. Written as DNA, the CDR3 is TGTGCCAGCAGTCCCAATCGGGGAGGTAATGAAAAACTGTTTTTT. This gives the protein CASSPNRGGNEKLFF.

This clonotype was seen a few times. The chain is built from TRBV20-1 and TRBJ1-1; tentatively, D is TRBD1 (6 bases). V lost 5 bases to trimming and J lost 4 bases, with 17 bases between them. CDR1 and CDR2 from the germline V gene are DFQATT and SNEGSKA (reference sequence). This CDR3 comprises 14 residues. The CDR3 is CSAGVSRGGTEAFF. CDR3 DNA: TGCAGTGCTGGAGTATCCAGGGGAGGCACTGAAGCTTTCTTT.

This chain connects TRBV11-3 to TRBJ2-3; D is tentatively TRBD1 or TRBD2 (5 bases each). Trimming shortened V by 4 bases and J by 0 bases, and 11 bases separated the two germline ends. CDR1 is SGHNT and CDR2 is YENEEA in the germline V gene. This CDR3 is built from 15 residues. The DNA of the CDR3 is TGTGCCAGCAGCTCCCCCTGGGACAGCACAGATACGCAGTATTTT. It specifies CASSSPWDSTDTQYF.

This clonotype showed up just a few times. The chain is built from TRBV5-6 and TRBJ2-5, with a tentative D call TRBD2 (6 bases). V dropped 4 bases and J dropped 5 bases, with 15 bases sitting between them. CDR1 is SGHDT, CDR2 YYEEEE, per germline. This CDR3 has 14 residues. CDR3 region: CASSHRSGGETQYF. In DNA form, the CDR3 reads TGTGCCAGCAGCCATCGTAGTGGGGGGGAGACCCAGTACTTC.

The rearrangement links TRBV6-1 to TRBJ2-1; 7 nucleotides line up with TRBD2. The V and J ends lost 7 bases and 7 bases, in that order; junction bases with no gene match: 10. The CDR3 consists of 14 residues. CDR1 is MNHNS, CDR2 SASEGT, per germline. This CDR3 is CASMPSGDVNEQFF. CDR3 nucleotide sequence: TGTGCCAGCATGCCTAGCGGAGACGTAAATGAGCAGTTCTTC.

This chain joins TRBV12-3 or TRBV12-4 and TRBJ2-7, with D uncertain. V lost 1 base and J 0 bases, leaving 4 bases between the germline ends. CDR3 length: 13 amino acids. CDR3 region: CASSLDISYEQYF. The CDR3 DNA reads as TGTGCCAGCAGTTTAGACATCTCCTACGAGCAGTACTTC.

The sample holds a few counts of this clonotype. V is TRBV12-5 and J is TRBJ2-1; no clear D. The CDR3 loop spans 14 amino acids. Germline CDR1 reads LGHNT; CDR2 reads FRNRAP. Trimming took 2 bases from V and 7 from J, leaving 12 bases between them. CDR3 sequence reads: CASGLSVPGNEQFF. The CDR3 DNA sequence: TGTGCTAGTGGTTTGTCGGTCCCAGGAAATGAGCAGTTCTTC.

The chain links TRBV2 to TRBJ1-6, with D perhaps TRBD1 (5 bases). This CDR3 contains 14 residues. The germline V gene encodes CDR1 SNHLY and CDR2 FYNNEI. Trimming left V 7 bases short and J 6 bases short, with 13 bases between. The CDR3 coding sequence is TGTGCCAGCAAGACGGGGGTACGTAATTCACCCCTCCACTTT. Translation: CASKTGVRNSPLHF.

The chain has TRBV5-1 and TRBJ1-2; no firm D call. Trimming removed 0 bases at V and 4 bases at J, with 7 bases between. The CDR3 spans 13 residues. Germline lookup yields CDR1 SGHRS and CDR2 YFSETQ. CDR3: CASSLGLPYGYTF. CDR3 coding DNA: TGCGCCAGCAGCTTGGGCCTTCCCTATGGCTACACCTTC.

Only a few counts were recorded for this clonotype. The rearrangement uses TRBV20-1 and TRBJ2-4, with a possible D match to TRBD2 (5 bases). This CDR3 has 15 amino acids. Germline V CDR1 and CDR2: DFQATT, SNEGSKA (reference sequence). Deletions cut 6 bases from V and 7 bases from J, with 22 bases between. For the CDR3, the DNA is TGCAGTGCCTTCGATGCCGGGGAGAAAAAGAACATTCAGTACTTC. It codes for CSAFDAGEKKNIQYF.